The clone carrying this TCR beta chain occurred many times. The sample comes from a study of molecular identifiers for immune sequencing clone quantification. TCRdb independently ran MiXCR on the PCR reads; one entry per CDR3 protein. The sample lists hundreds of thousands of distinct CDR3 sequences, about 25% occurring once. Trimming took off 3 bases at V and 1 base at J, with 7 bases between the two ends. From germline, CDR1 is SGHNT and CDR2 YYREEE (reference sequence). The CDR3 consists of 13 residues. The sequenced material came from naive CD8+ T cells from blood, with Jurkat cell RNA spiked in. Noted subset: FACS-sorted CD8+CD4-CCR7+CD45RA+ naive T cells. The TCR originated in a human donor in good health. Some libraries in this study had Jurkat cell RNA spiked in. This chain joins TRBV5-4 and TRBJ2-5, with a possible D match to TRBD1 (5 bases). The DNA of the CDR3 is TGTGCCAGCAGCTCGGACATCCAAGAGACCCAGTACTTC. Protein product: CASSSDIQETQYF.